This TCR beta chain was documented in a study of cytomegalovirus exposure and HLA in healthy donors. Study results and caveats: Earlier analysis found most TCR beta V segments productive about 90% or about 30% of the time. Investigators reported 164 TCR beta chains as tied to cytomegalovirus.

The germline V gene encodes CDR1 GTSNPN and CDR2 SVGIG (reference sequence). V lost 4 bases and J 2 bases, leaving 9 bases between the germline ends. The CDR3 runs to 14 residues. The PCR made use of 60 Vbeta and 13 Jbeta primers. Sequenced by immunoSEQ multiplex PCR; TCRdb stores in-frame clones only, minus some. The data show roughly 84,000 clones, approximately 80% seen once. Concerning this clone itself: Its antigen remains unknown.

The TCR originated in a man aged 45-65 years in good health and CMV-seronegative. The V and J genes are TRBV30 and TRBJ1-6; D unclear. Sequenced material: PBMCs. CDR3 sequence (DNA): TGTGCCTGGAAGAAAGAGACCTATAATTCACCCCTCCACTTT. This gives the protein CAWKKETYNSPLHF.